The 10 T cell receptor beta chains given below trace back to one sample, sequenced in a study of molecular identifiers for immune sequencing clone quantification. TCRdb used MiXCR to reprocess the PCR reads, holding one entry per CDR3 protein. The sample includes around 300,000 distinct CDR3 sequences, 24% seen only once; the top ten take 0.65% to 0.75%. Sequenced: naive CD8+ T cells from blood, with Jurkat cell RNA spiked in. Regarding subset: FACS-sorted CD8+CD4-CCR7+CD45RA+ naive T cells. The receptors shown here come from a human donor in good health. Some libraries in this study had Jurkat cell RNA spiked in.

This clonotype was detected many times. The chain has TRBV7-9 and TRBJ2-7; D uncertain. This CDR3 region has 14 residues. The germline V gene has CDR1 SEHNR and CDR2 FQNEAQ (reference sequence). V was pared by 4 bases and J by 3 bases, with 13 bases between. CDR3: CASSSAGQDYEQYF. The CDR3 nucleotides are TGTGCCAGCAGCTCCGCTGGGCAAGACTACGAGCAGTACTTC.

This clonotype appeared many times. The rearrangement links TRBV14 to TRBJ1-1; TRBD1 matches at 7 bases. J lost 4 bases, V lost 1 base, and 6 bases had no gene match. The CDR3 totals 15 residues. Germline-derived CDR1 and CDR2 are SGHDN and FVKESK. As DNA, the CDR3 is TGTGCCAGCAGCCAAGGTGACAGGGCTAGCACTGAAGCTTTCTTT. It yields the protein CASSQGDRASTEAFF. Full variable domain (missing parts from reference TRBV14 and TRBJ1-1): EAGVTQFPSHSVIEKGQTVTLRCDPISGHDNLYWYRRVMGKEIKFLLHFVKESKQDESGMPNNRFLAERTGGTYSTLKVQPAELEDSGVYFCASSQGDRASTEAFFGQGTRLTVV.

This clonotype has only a few counts. The rearrangement joins TRBV28 to TRBJ2-7; D is unclear. Trimming pared 6 bases from V and 3 bases from J, leaving 6 bases between. CDR1 and CDR2 from the germline V gene are MDHEN and SYDVKM. The CDR3 spans 11 residues. The DNA for the CDR3 is TGTGCCAGCAGCCGACACTACGAGCAGTACTTC. It codes for CASSRHYEQYF. The full variable domain, completed using reference TRBV28 and TRBJ2-7, is DVKVTQSSRYLVKRTGEKVFLECVQDMDHENMFWYRQDPGLGLRLIYFSYDVKMKEKGDIPEGYSVSREKKERFSLILESASTNQTSMYLCASSRHYEQYFGPGTRLTVT.

This clonotype appeared a few times. The rearrangement links TRBV29-1 to TRBJ2-7, with 7 nucleotides matching TRBD1. Germline loops: CDR1 SQVTM, CDR2 ANQGSEA. The CDR3 totals 15 residues. V lost 2 bases, J lost 1 base, and 8 bases stayed unmatched. The DNA of the CDR3 is TGCAGCGTTGAATCCGAAGAGACAGGGTCCTACGAGCAGTACTTC. Amino acids: CSVESEETGSYEQYF.

This clonotype was recorded many times. The chain links TRBV5-6 to TRBJ2-3, with 8 nucleotides matching TRBD2. V gave up 1 base and J gave up 6 bases; unmatched junction bases: 16. Per the germline V gene, CDR1 is SGHDT and CDR2 is YYEEEE. The CDR3 extends over 18 amino acids. CDR3 residues: CASSLSYGGETVADTQYF. The CDR3 DNA reads TGTGCCAGCAGCTTGAGCTACGGGGGGGAGACCGTCGCGGATACGCAGTATTTT.

This clonotype has just a few counts. The genes are TRBV4-2 and TRBJ1-1; no clear D gene. The CDR3 contains 18 residues. Deletions cut 0 bases from V and 1 base from J, with 18 bases between. Germline V gives CDR1 LGHNA, CDR2 YNFKEQ. The chain's CDR3 is CASSQDDFNGPPNTEAFF. The CDR3, as DNA: TGTGCCAGCAGCCAAGACGACTTTAACGGTCCTCCGAACACTGAAGCTTTCTTT.

The rearrangement links TRBV5-4 to TRBJ2-3, with unresolved D. Trimming left V 3 bases short and J 0 bases short, with 11 bases between. Per germline, CDR1 SGHNT and CDR2 YYREEE (reference sequence). This CDR3 has 15 amino acids. This CDR3 reads CASSWTGTSTDTQYF. The CDR3 DNA is TGTGCCAGCAGCTGGACGGGCACTAGCACAGATACGCAGTATTTT.

This clonotype was seen a single time. The junction and the germline gene differ at one end; a read error may be behind it. This rearrangement joins TRBV11-2 to TRBJ2-1; D gene ambiguous. The CDR3 contains 15 residues. Germline assignment: CDR1 SGHAT and CDR2 FQNNGV. CDR3 residues: CASSLGSIAYNEQLF. In DNA, the CDR3 is TGTGCCAGCAGCTTGGGCTCAATCGCATACAATGAGCAGTTATTC.

The V and J genes are TRBV28 and TRBJ1-4; D is unresolved. The germline V and J ends were trimmed by 2 bases and 0 bases, with 7 bases remaining between them. The CDR3 has 15 amino acids. Germline CDR1 and CDR2: MDHEN and SYDVKM. CDR3 sequence: CASSLRRATNEKLFF. The CDR3 DNA sequence: TGTGCCAGCAGTTTACGGCGGGCAACTAATGAAAAACTGTTTTTT. The whole variable domain, filled in from reference TRBV28 and TRBJ1-4, reads DVKVTQSSRYLVKRTGEKVFLECVQDMDHENMFWYRQDPGLGLRLIYFSYDVKMKEKGDIPEGYSVSREKKERFSLILESASTNQTSMYLCASSLRRATNEKLFFGSGTQLSVL.

A word on this clonotype: This could be a read error, since a much larger clone is one nucleotide away. The chain is built from TRBV15 and TRBJ1-1, with D uncertain. CDR3 length equals 13 residues. V was shortened by 8 bases and J by 9 bases, with 19 bases between the two germline ends. Looked up from germline, CDR1 is LNHNV and CDR2 is YYDKDF (reference sequence). This CDR3 reads CATGGGRPAKAFF. CDR3 in DNA: TGTGCCACCGGCGGCGGACGTCCTGCCAAAGCTTTCTTT.